This TCR beta chain was profiled in a study of cytomegalovirus exposure and HLA in healthy donors. Primers included in the PCR were 60 Vbeta and 13 Jbeta primers. Libraries were prepared by immunoSEQ multiplex PCR; TCRdb keeps only in-frame clonotypes and omits some of them. Of some 180,000 clones in the sample, roughly 77% were seen once. Study-wide findings and caveats: CMV serostatus was the sole immune exposure data available. Other equally common chains were less clonally expanded than HLA-associated TCR beta chains, a later analysis showed. As a later analysis showed, a missense DCLRE1C variant was linked to trimming of TCR beta V- and J-genes.

In regard to this clone: The antigen remains undetermined.

The CDR3 is 12 residues long. From germline, CDR1 is MDHEN and CDR2 SYDVKM. V was clipped by 7 bases and J by 3 bases, with 10 bases between them. The chain recombines TRBV28 with TRBJ2-7; D remains ambiguous. The clonotype comes from a man aged 35 to 55 in good health and CMV-seropositive. The sequenced sample consisted of PBMCs. CDR3 in amino acids: CASNHPSYEQYF. The CDR3, as DNA: TGTGCCAGCAACCATCCCAGCTACGAGCAGTACTTC. Filled out from reference TRBV28 and TRBJ2-7, the complete variable domain reads DVKVTQSSRYLVKRTGEKVFLECVQDMDHENMFWYRQDPGLGLRLIYFSYDVKMKEKGDIPEGYSVSREKKERFSLILESASTNQTSMYLCASNHPSYEQYFGPGTRLTVT.